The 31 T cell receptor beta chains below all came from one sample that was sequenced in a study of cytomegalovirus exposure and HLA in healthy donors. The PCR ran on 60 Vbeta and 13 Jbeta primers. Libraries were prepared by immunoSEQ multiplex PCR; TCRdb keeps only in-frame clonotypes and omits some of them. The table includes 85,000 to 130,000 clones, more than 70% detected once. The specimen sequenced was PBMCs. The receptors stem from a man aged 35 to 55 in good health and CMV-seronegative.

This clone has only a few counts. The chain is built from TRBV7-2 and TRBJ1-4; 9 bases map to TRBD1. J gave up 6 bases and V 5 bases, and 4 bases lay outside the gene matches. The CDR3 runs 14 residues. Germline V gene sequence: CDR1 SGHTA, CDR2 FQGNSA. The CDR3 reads CASSATGGDEKLFF. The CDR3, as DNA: TGTGCCAGCAGCGCAACAGGGGGCGATGAAAAACTGTTTTTT.

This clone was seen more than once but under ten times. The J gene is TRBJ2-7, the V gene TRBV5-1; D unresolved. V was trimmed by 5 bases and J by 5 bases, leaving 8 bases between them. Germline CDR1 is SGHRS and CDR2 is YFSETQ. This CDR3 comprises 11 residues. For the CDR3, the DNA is TGCGCCAGCAGTTTCCGGGACGAGCAGTACTTC. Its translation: CASSFRDEQYF.

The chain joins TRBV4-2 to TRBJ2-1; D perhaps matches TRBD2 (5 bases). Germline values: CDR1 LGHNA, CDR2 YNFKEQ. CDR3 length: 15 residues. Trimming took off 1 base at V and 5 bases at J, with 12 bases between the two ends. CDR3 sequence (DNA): TGTGCCAGCAGCCAAGTAGGCAGCGGTGACAATGAGCAGTTCTTC. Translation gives CASSQVGSGDNEQFF.

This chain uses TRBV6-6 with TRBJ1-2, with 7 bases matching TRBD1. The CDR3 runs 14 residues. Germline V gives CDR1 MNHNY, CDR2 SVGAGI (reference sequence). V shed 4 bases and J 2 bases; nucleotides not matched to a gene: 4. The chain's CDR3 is CASSSTGSNYGYTF. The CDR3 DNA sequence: TGTGCCAGCAGTTCGACAGGGTCCAACTATGGCTACACCTTC.

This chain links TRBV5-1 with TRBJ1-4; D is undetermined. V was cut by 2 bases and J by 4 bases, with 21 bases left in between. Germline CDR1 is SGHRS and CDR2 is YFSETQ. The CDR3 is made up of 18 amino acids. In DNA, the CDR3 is TGCGCCAGCAGCTTCGAGCCTATCGCAGCGTCGGTTAATGAAAAACTGTTTTTT. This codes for CASSFEPIAASVNEKLFF.

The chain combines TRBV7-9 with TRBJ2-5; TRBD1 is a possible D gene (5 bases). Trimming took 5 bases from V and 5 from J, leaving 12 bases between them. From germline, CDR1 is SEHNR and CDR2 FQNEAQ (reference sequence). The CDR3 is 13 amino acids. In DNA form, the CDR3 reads TGTGCCAGCAGCCCGAAGGGGCCCGAGACCCAGTACTTC. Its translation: CASSPKGPETQYF.

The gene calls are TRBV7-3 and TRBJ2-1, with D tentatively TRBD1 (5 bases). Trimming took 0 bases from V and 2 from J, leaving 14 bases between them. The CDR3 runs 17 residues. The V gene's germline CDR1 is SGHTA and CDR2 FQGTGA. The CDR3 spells CASSLTFSRDAYNEQFF. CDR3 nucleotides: TGTGCCAGCAGCTTAACGTTCTCCAGGGATGCCTACAATGAGCAGTTCTTC.

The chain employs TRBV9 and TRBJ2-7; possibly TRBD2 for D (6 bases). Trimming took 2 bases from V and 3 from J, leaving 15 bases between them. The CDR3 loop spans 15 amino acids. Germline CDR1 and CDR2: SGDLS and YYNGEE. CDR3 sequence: CASSVNSGLSYEQYF. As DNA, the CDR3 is TGTGCCAGCAGCGTTAATAGCGGCCTCAGCTACGAGCAGTACTTC.

The CDR3 DNA follows: TGTGCCAGCAGCTTAGGGGCAGGGGCGAACACTGAAGCTTTCTTT. Amino acids: CASSLGAGANTEAFF. The chain couples TRBV7-8 to TRBJ1-1; maybe TRBD1 (6 bases). Germline values: CDR1 SGHVS, CDR2 FQNEAQ. This CDR3 contains 15 residues. The V end was cut by 1 base, the J end by 1 base, with 10 bases between. Together with reference TRBV7-8 and TRBJ1-1, the CDR3 gives the full variable domain: GAGVSQSPRYKVAKRGQDVALRCDPISGHVSLFWYQQALGQGPEFLTYFQNEAQLDKSGLPSDRFFAERPEGSVSTLKIQRTQQEDSAVYLCASSLGAGANTEAFFGQGTRLTVV.

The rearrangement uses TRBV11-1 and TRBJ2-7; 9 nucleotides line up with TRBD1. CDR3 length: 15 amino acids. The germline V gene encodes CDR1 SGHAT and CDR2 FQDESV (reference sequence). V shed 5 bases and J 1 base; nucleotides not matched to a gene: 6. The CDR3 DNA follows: TGTGCCAGCAGCCTTATTGGGACAGGGTCCTACGAGCAGTACTTC. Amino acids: CASSLIGTGSYEQYF.

CDR3 in amino acids: CASSVRSIGDSSYEQYF. The CDR3 coding sequence is TGTGCCAGCAGTGTAAGATCGATTGGGGACAGCTCCTACGAGCAGTACTTC. The rearrangement joins TRBV6-1 to TRBJ2-7; 7 positions agree with TRBD1. Germline CDR1 MNHNS, CDR2 SASEGT. CDR3 length: 17 amino acids. V lost 4 bases, J lost 0 bases, and 12 bases stayed unmatched.

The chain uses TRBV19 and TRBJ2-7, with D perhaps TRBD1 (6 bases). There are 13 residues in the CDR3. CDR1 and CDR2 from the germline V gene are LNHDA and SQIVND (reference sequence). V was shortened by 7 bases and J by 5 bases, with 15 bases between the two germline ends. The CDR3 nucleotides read TGTGCCAGTAACTTCGGACAGAAAGACGAGCAGTACTTC. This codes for CASNFGQKDEQYF.

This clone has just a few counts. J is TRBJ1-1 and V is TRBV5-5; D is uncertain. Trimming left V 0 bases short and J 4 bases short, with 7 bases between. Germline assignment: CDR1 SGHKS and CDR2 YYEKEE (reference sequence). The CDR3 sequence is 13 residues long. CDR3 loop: CASSLADFTEAFF. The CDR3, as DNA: TGTGCCAGCAGCTTGGCAGATTTCACTGAAGCTTTCTTT.

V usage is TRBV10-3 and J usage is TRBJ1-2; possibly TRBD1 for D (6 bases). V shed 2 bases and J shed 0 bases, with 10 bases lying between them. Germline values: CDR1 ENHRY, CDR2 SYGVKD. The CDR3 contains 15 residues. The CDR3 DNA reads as TGTGCCATCAGTGAGGTAGGACAGTCTAACTATGGCTACACCTTC. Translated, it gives CAISEVGQSNYGYTF.

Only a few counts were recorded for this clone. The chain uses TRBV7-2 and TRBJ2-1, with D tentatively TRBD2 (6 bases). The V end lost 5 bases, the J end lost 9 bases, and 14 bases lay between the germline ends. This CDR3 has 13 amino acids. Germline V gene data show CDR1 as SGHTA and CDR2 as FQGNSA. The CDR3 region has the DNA TGTGCCAGCAGCCGCATTGGGGGGACTGAGCAGTTCTTC. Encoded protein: CASSRIGGTEQFF.

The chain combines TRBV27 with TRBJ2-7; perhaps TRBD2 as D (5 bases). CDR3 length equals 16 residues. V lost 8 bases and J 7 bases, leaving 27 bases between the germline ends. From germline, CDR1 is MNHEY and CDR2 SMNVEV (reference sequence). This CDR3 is CASRNHRTSEFGEQYF. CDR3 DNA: TGTGCCAGCCGTAACCATCGGACTTCGGAATTCGGGGAGCAGTACTTC.

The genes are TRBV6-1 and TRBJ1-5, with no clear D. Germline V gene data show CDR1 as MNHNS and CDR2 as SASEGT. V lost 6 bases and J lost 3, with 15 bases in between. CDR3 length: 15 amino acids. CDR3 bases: TGTGCCAGCAGGCCAGGAGGGAGAGACAATCAGCCCCAGCATTTT. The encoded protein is CASRPGGRDNQPQHF.

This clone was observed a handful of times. CDR3 protein: CASSLEGQANYGYTF. CDR3 coding DNA: TGTGCCAGCAGCTTAGAGGGACAGGCTAACTATGGCTACACCTTC. The chain is built from TRBV11-2 and TRBJ1-2, with 8 bases that match TRBD1. With V trimmed by 0 bases and J by 0 bases, 0 bases remained unmatched. The length of the CDR3 is 15 residues. The V gene's germline CDR1 is SGHAT and CDR2 FQNNGV.

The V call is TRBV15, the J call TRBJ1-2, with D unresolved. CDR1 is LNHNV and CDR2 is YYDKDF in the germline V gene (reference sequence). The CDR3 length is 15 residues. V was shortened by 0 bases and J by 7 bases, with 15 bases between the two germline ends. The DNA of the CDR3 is TGTGCCACCAGCAGAGATGGTCGGAGAGAGGGTGGCTACACCTTC. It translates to CATSRDGRREGGYTF.

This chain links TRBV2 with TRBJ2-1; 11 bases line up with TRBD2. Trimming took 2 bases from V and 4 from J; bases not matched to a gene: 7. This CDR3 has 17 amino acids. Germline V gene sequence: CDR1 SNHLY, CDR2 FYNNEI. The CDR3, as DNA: TGTGCCAGCAGTGAAAGCCTCGCTAGCGGGGGGTACAATGAGCAGTTCTTC. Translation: CASSESLASGGYNEQFF.

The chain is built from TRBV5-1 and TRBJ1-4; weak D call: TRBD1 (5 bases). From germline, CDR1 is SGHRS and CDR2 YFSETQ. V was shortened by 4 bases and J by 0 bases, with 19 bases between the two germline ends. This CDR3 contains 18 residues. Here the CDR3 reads CASSTDTFGTATNEKLFF. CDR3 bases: TGCGCCAGCAGCACGGACACCTTCGGAACTGCAACTAATGAAAAACTGTTTTTT. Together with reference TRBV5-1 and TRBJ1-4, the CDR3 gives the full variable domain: KAGVTQTPRYLIKTRGQQVTLSCSPISGHRSVSWYQQTPGQGLQFLFEYFSETQRNKGNFPGRFSGRQFSNSRSEMNVSTLELGDSALYLCASSTDTFGTATNEKLFFGSGTQLSVL.

The CDR3 bases are TGTGCCAGCAGCCCAGTCCCCGCGCGGGGGGGTTCGGAAAAACTGTTTTTT. Translating it yields CASSPVPARGGSEKLFF. The chain carries TRBV7-2 and TRBJ1-4; the D gene is possibly TRBD1 (5 bases). The CDR3 has 17 amino acids. Trimming removed 5 bases from V and 8 bases from J, with 24 bases in between. In germline, CDR1 is SGHTA, CDR2 FQGNSA.

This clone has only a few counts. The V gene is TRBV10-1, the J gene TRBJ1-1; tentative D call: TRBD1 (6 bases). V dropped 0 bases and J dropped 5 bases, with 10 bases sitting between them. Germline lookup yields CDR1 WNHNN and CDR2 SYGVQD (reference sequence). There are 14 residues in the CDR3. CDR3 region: CASSESQGRTEAFF. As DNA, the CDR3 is TGCGCCAGCAGTGAGTCCCAGGGGCGGACTGAAGCTTTCTTT.

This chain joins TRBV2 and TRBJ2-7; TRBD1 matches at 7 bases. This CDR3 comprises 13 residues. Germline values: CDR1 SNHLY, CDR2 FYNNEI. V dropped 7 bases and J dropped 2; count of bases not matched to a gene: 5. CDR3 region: CASTGQPAYEQYF. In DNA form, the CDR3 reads TGTGCCAGCACGGGACAGCCAGCCTACGAGCAGTACTTC.

CDR3 in DNA: TGCGCCAGCAGCTTGGATGGGGGCGCAACTAATGAAAAACTGTTTTTT. The encoded protein is CASSLDGGATNEKLFF. This chain connects TRBV5-1 to TRBJ1-4; D possibly corresponds to TRBD1 (6 bases). The CDR3 runs 16 residues. V lost 0 bases and J lost 0, with 9 bases in between. Looked up from germline, CDR1 is SGHRS and CDR2 is YFSETQ.

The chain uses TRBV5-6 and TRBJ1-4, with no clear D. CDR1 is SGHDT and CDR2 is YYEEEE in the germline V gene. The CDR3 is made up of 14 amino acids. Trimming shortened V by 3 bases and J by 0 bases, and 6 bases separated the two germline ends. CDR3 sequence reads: CASSSYATNEKLFF. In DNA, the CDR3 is TGTGCCAGCAGCTCTTATGCAACTAATGAAAAACTGTTTTTT. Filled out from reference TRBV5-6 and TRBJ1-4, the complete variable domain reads DAGVTQSPTHLIKTRGQQVTLRCSPKSGHDTVSWYQQALGQGPQFIFQYYEEEERQRGNFPDRFSGHQFPNYSSELNVNALLLGDSALYLCASSSYATNEKLFFGSGTQLSVL.

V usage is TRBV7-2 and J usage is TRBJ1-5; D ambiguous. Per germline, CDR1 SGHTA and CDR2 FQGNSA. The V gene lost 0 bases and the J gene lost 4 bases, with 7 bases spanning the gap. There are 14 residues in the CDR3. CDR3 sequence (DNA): TGTGCCAGCAGCTTAGCGATGGCTAATCAGCCCCAGCATTTT. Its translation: CASSLAMANQPQHF.

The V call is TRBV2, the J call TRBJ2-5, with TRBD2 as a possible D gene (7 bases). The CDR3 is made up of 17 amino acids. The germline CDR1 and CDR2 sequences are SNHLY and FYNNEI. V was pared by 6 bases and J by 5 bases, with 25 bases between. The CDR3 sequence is CASRGGGVGLRVETQYF. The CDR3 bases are TGTGCCAGCAGAGGGGGGGGAGTGGGACTGCGGGTGGAGACCCAGTACTTC.

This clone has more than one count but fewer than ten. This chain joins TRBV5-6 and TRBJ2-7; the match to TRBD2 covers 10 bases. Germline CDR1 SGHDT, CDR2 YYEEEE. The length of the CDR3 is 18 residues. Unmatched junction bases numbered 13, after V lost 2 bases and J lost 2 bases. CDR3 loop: CASSLIGWASGGTYEQYF. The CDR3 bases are TGTGCCAGCAGCTTAATCGGGTGGGCTAGCGGGGGTACCTACGAGCAGTACTTC.

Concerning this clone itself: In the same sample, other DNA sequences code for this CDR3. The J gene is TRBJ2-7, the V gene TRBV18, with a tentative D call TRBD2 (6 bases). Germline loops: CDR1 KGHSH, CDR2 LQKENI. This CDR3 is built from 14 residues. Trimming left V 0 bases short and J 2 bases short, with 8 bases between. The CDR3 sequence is CASSPPGLAYEQYF. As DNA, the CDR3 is TGTGCCAGCTCACCACCGGGACTGGCCTACGAGCAGTACTTC.

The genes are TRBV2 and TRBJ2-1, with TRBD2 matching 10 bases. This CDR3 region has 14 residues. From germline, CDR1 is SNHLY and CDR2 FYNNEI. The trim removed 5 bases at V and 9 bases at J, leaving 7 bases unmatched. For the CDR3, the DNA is TGTGCCAGCAGTAATCTAGCGGGGGCAGGTGAGCAGTTCTTC. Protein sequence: CASSNLAGAGEQFF.